This TCR beta chain comes out of a study of multiple sclerosis patients with progressive multifocal leukoencephalopathy. Method: immunoSEQ multiplex PCR; TCRdb's copy keeps in-frame clones and lacks some. The sample records some 28,000 clones, 90% being singletons. In the case of this clone: The antigen remains undetermined.

V was cut by 7 bases and J by 1 base, with 14 bases left in between. Germline CDR1 and CDR2: MNHEY and SVGAGI. This CDR3 has 15 amino acids. Points from the study as a whole: Most PML patients had lower entropy, suggesting less diverse TRB repertoires.

The time point: more than ten months of natalizumab therapy. The starting material was PBMCs, obtained from a patient treated with natalizumab. The origin of this receptor is a human donor with multiple sclerosis. This chain links TRBV6-5 with TRBJ1-5; D is unclear. In DNA, the CDR3 is TGTGCCAGCAACGACATTGTGGGGAGCAATCAGCCCCAGCATTTT. It yields the protein CASNDIVGSNQPQHF.